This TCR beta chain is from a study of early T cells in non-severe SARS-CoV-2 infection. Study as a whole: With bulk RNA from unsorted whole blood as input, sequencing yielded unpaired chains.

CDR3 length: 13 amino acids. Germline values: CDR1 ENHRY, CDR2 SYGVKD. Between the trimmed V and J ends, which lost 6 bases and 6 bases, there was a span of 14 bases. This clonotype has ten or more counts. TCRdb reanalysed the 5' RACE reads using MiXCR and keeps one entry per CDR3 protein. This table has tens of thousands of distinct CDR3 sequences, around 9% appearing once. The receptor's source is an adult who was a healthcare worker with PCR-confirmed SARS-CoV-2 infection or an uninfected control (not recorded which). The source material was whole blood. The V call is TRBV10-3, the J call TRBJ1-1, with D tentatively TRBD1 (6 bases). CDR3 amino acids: CAISADSIPEAFF. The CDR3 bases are TGTGCCATCAGCGCGGACAGTATCCCTGAAGCTTTCTTT.